Listed below are T cell receptor beta chains from one sample, sequenced in a study of blood T cell repertoires in COVID-19. This table comes from immunoSEQ multiplex PCR, and its TCRdb copy is limited to in-frame clones, with some not included. The data hold more than 200,000 clones, with approximately 86% observed a single time. Material for sequencing was peripheral blood. These receptors all stem from a woman aged 45-60 years with COVID-19, enrolled during active disease. Both conserved end residues are part of each CDR3. D genes are given only for firm matches. Not all rows give a size; the values are once, few, many and, for expanded clones, a class.

>TRBJ2-7|TRBD1|TRBV5-1|-
CASSPTGFYEQYF
TGCGCCAGCAGCCCGACAGGGTTTTACGAGCAGTACTTC
>TRBJ1-2|-|TRBV12-3/TRBV12-4|-
CASSLRGLGYTF
TGTGCCAGCAGTTTAAGAGGGCTTGGCTACACCTTC
>TRBJ1-5|-|TRBV7-8|few
CASSLNWYLVQPQHF
TGTGCCAGCAGCTTAAATTGGTACCTAGTTCAGCCCCAGCATTTT
>TRBJ2-1|TRBD2|TRBV4-1|-
CASSQVLAGVNGEQFF
TGCGCCAGCAGCCAGGTTCTAGCGGGGGTTAACGGTGAGCAGTTCTTC
>TRBJ2-3|-|TRBV5-1|-
CASSFTRDTQYF
TGCGCCAGCAGCTTTACGAGAGATACGCAGTATTTT
>TRBJ1-5|-|TRBV6-6|-
CASSRPGRSEPQHF
TGTGCCAGCAGTCGTCCCGGGAGGTCGGAGCCCCAGCATTTT
>TRBJ1-1|-|TRBV19|-
CASMEDRYYTEAFF
TGTGCCAGTATGGAGGACAGATACTACACTGAAGCTTTCTTT
>TRBJ1-1|-|TRBV6-5|-
CASMVIGGAFF
TGTGCCAGCATGGTTATAGGGGGAGCTTTCTTT
>TRBJ1-2|TRBD1|TRBV13|-
CAREGGFYGYTF
TGTGCCAGGGAAGGGGGCTTTTATGGCTACACCTTC
>TRBJ2-7|TRBD1|TRBV5-7|-
CASSLVGTGASEQYF
TGTGCCAGCAGCTTGGTCGGGACAGGGGCGAGTGAGCAGTACTTC
>TRBJ2-2|TRBD1|TRBV19|-
CASSYGTVPGELFF
TGTGCCAGTAGTTACGGGACAGTTCCCGGGGAGCTGTTTTTT
>TRBJ2-5|TRBD2|TRBV6-2/TRBV6-3|-
CASSLGLAGEQETQYF
TGTGCCAGCAGTCTGGGACTAGCGGGGGAACAAGAGACCCAGTACTTC
>TRBJ2-3|-|TRBV2|-
CASSESSSTDTQYF
TGTGCCAGCAGTGAGAGTTCTAGCACAGATACGCAGTATTTT
>TRBJ2-2|TRBD1|TRBV6-1|-
CASNARTGAVGELFF
TGTGCCAGCAACGCCCGGACAGGGGCAGTCGGGGAGCTGTTTTTT
>TRBJ2-1|-|TRBV30|-
CAWGTGYGASEQFF
TGTGCCTGGGGAACAGGGTACGGCGCGTCCGAGCAGTTCTTC
>TRBJ1-5|-|TRBV6-5|few
CASSYSSGSRQPQHF
TGTGCCAGCAGTTACTCGTCAGGGTCACGGCAGCCCCAGCATTTT
>TRBJ1-1|-|TRBV5-1|-
CASSLPKAGGGHTEAFF
TGCGCCAGCAGCTTGCCTAAGGCCGGGGGTGGGCACACTGAAGCTTTCTTT
>TRBJ2-1|TRBD1|TRBV12-3/TRBV12-4|-
CASTLQGVEQFF
TGTGCCAGCACTCTCCAGGGGGTTGAGCAGTTCTTC
>TRBJ1-6|TRBD1|TRBV4-1|-
CASSQEAGQQLAPLHF
TGCGCCAGCAGCCAAGAGGCGGGACAGCAGCTGGCACCCCTCCACTTT
>TRBJ2-7|-|TRBV5-1|-
CASSLAGGSYYEQYF
TGCGCCAGCAGCTTGGCAGGGGGGTCTTACTACGAGCAGTACTTC
>TRBJ2-1|TRBD2|TRBV11-2|once
CASSFVAGGPNEQFF
TGTGCCAGCAGCTTTGTCGCGGGGGGGCCAAATGAGCAGTTCTTC
>TRBJ1-3|-|TRBV9|-
CASSTDTGNTIYF
TGTGCCAGCAGCACTGACACTGGAAACACCATATATTTT
>TRBJ1-3|-|TRBV6-1|-
CASSDGNSGNTIYF
TGTGCCAGCAGTGACGGGAACTCTGGAAACACCATATATTTT
>TRBJ1-4|TRBD1|TRBV19|-
CASSGQGVVKLFF
TGTGCCAGTAGTGGACAGGGGGTAGTAAAACTGTTTTTT
>TRBJ2-1|-|TRBV9|-
CASSARTGTNEQFF
TGTGCCAGCAGCGCAAGAACAGGGACCAATGAGCAGTTCTTC
>TRBJ1-1|-|TRBV13|-
CASSLMGAPEAFF
TGTGCCAGCAGCTTAATGGGGGCGCCTGAAGCTTTCTTT
>TRBJ1-1|TRBD1|TRBV2|-
CASEHDRGGTEAFF
TGTGCCAGCGAGCACGACAGGGGGGGCACTGAAGCTTTCTTT
>TRBJ2-4|TRBD2|TRBV6-5|-
CASSSGGKNIQYF
TGTGCCAGCAGTTCGGGGGGCAAAAACATTCAGTACTTC
>TRBJ2-1|TRBD2|TRBV7-2|-
CASRPLAGGRSNEQFF
TGTGCCAGCAGGCCACTAGCGGGGGGTCGTAGTAATGAGCAGTTCTTC
>TRBJ1-6|TRBD1|TRBV19|-
CASGTGGASSPLHF
TGTGCCAGCGGGACAGGGGGCGCGAGTTCACCCCTCCACTTT
>TRBJ1-1|TRBD1|TRBV6-5|-
CASSWTGEGNTEAFF
TGTGCCAGCAGTTGGACAGGGGAGGGGAACACTGAAGCTTTCTTT